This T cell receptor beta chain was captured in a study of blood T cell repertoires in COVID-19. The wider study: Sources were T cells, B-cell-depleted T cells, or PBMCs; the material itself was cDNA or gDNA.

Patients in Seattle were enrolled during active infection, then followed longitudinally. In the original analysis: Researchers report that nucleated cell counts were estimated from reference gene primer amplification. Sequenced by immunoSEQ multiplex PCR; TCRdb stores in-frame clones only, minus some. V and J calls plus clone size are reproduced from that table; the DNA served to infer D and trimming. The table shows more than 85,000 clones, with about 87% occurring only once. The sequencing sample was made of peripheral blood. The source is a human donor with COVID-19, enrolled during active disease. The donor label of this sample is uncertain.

The CDR3 region is CASSLWQGSETQYF. DNA for the CDR3: TGTGCCAGCAGTTTATGGCAGGGAAGCGAGACCCAGTACTTC. J is TRBJ2-5 and V is TRBV27; D perhaps matches TRBD1 (5 bases). V was cut by 1 base and J by 5 bases, with 11 bases left in between. Germline-derived CDR1 and CDR2 are MNHEY and SMNVEV (reference sequence). The CDR3 covers 14 residues.